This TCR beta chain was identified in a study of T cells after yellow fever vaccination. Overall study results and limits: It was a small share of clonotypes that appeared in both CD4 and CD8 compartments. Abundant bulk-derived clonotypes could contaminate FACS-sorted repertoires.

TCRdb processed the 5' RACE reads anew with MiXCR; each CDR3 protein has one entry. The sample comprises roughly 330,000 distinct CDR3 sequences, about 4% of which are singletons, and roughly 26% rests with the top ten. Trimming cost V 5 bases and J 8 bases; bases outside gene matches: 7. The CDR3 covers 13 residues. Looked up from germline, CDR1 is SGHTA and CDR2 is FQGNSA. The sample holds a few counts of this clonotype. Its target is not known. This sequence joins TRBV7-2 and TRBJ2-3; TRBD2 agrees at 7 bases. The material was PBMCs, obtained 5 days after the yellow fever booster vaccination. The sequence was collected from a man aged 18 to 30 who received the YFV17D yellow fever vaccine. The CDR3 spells CASSLGGSATQYF. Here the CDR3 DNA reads TGTGCCAGCAGCCTCGGGGGGAGCGCTACGCAGTATTTT.